This paragraph reports one T cell receptor (beta chain). Its antigen is unidentified. With 7 bases removed from V and 0 bases from J, the gap between germline ends came to 12 bases. The V gene's germline CDR1 is MDHEN and CDR2 SYDVKM. The CDR3 totals 14 residues. The study built unsorted libraries from 2 million PBMCs kept at -80 C. The data are from a study of neurological immune-mediated disorders. Study-wide points: CDR3 amino acid sequences of expanded clones were not shared across subjects, a result suggesting private repertoires in all groups.

TCRdb analysed the 5' RACE reads with MiXCR anew, one entry per CDR3 protein. The sample carries 50,000 to 75,000 distinct CDR3 sequences, about 12% recorded once. The chain recombines TRBV28 with TRBJ1-1; unclear D gene. The clonotype originates from a woman aged 55-69 years with HTLV-1-associated myelopathy (HAM/TSP). The specimen was PBMCs. Written as DNA, the CDR3 is TGTGCCAGCAAACTCTCGGGTGTGAACACTGAAGCTTTCTTT. Its protein product is CASKLSGVNTEAFF.